The T cell receptor (beta chain) described here comes from a study of T cell responses to AZD1222 COVID-19 vaccine. Study-wide results and limits: The CD4 TCRs associated with vaccination extended across spike and predominated at 160-218 and 743-854.

About this clone: Its antigen is currently unknown.

The CDR3 runs 14 residues. V was clipped by 5 bases and J by 9 bases, with 17 bases between them. CDR1 is LNHDA and CDR2 is SQIVND in the germline V gene (reference sequence). Using immunoSEQ multiplex PCR, the repertoire was profiled, and TCRdb retains in-frame clones only, with some absent. The sample lists more than 80,000 clones; approximately 90% were seen once. The input for sequencing was peripheral blood, taken 28 days after the second AZD1222 dose. This chain connects TRBV19 to TRBJ1-5; possible D gene TRBD1, 5 bases. The TCR originated in an adult who received the AZD1222 COVID-19 vaccine. CDR3 sequence: CASSPRGGEGPQHF. CDR3 bases: TGTGCCAGTAGTCCCCGGGGCGGGGAAGGGCCCCAGCATTTT.